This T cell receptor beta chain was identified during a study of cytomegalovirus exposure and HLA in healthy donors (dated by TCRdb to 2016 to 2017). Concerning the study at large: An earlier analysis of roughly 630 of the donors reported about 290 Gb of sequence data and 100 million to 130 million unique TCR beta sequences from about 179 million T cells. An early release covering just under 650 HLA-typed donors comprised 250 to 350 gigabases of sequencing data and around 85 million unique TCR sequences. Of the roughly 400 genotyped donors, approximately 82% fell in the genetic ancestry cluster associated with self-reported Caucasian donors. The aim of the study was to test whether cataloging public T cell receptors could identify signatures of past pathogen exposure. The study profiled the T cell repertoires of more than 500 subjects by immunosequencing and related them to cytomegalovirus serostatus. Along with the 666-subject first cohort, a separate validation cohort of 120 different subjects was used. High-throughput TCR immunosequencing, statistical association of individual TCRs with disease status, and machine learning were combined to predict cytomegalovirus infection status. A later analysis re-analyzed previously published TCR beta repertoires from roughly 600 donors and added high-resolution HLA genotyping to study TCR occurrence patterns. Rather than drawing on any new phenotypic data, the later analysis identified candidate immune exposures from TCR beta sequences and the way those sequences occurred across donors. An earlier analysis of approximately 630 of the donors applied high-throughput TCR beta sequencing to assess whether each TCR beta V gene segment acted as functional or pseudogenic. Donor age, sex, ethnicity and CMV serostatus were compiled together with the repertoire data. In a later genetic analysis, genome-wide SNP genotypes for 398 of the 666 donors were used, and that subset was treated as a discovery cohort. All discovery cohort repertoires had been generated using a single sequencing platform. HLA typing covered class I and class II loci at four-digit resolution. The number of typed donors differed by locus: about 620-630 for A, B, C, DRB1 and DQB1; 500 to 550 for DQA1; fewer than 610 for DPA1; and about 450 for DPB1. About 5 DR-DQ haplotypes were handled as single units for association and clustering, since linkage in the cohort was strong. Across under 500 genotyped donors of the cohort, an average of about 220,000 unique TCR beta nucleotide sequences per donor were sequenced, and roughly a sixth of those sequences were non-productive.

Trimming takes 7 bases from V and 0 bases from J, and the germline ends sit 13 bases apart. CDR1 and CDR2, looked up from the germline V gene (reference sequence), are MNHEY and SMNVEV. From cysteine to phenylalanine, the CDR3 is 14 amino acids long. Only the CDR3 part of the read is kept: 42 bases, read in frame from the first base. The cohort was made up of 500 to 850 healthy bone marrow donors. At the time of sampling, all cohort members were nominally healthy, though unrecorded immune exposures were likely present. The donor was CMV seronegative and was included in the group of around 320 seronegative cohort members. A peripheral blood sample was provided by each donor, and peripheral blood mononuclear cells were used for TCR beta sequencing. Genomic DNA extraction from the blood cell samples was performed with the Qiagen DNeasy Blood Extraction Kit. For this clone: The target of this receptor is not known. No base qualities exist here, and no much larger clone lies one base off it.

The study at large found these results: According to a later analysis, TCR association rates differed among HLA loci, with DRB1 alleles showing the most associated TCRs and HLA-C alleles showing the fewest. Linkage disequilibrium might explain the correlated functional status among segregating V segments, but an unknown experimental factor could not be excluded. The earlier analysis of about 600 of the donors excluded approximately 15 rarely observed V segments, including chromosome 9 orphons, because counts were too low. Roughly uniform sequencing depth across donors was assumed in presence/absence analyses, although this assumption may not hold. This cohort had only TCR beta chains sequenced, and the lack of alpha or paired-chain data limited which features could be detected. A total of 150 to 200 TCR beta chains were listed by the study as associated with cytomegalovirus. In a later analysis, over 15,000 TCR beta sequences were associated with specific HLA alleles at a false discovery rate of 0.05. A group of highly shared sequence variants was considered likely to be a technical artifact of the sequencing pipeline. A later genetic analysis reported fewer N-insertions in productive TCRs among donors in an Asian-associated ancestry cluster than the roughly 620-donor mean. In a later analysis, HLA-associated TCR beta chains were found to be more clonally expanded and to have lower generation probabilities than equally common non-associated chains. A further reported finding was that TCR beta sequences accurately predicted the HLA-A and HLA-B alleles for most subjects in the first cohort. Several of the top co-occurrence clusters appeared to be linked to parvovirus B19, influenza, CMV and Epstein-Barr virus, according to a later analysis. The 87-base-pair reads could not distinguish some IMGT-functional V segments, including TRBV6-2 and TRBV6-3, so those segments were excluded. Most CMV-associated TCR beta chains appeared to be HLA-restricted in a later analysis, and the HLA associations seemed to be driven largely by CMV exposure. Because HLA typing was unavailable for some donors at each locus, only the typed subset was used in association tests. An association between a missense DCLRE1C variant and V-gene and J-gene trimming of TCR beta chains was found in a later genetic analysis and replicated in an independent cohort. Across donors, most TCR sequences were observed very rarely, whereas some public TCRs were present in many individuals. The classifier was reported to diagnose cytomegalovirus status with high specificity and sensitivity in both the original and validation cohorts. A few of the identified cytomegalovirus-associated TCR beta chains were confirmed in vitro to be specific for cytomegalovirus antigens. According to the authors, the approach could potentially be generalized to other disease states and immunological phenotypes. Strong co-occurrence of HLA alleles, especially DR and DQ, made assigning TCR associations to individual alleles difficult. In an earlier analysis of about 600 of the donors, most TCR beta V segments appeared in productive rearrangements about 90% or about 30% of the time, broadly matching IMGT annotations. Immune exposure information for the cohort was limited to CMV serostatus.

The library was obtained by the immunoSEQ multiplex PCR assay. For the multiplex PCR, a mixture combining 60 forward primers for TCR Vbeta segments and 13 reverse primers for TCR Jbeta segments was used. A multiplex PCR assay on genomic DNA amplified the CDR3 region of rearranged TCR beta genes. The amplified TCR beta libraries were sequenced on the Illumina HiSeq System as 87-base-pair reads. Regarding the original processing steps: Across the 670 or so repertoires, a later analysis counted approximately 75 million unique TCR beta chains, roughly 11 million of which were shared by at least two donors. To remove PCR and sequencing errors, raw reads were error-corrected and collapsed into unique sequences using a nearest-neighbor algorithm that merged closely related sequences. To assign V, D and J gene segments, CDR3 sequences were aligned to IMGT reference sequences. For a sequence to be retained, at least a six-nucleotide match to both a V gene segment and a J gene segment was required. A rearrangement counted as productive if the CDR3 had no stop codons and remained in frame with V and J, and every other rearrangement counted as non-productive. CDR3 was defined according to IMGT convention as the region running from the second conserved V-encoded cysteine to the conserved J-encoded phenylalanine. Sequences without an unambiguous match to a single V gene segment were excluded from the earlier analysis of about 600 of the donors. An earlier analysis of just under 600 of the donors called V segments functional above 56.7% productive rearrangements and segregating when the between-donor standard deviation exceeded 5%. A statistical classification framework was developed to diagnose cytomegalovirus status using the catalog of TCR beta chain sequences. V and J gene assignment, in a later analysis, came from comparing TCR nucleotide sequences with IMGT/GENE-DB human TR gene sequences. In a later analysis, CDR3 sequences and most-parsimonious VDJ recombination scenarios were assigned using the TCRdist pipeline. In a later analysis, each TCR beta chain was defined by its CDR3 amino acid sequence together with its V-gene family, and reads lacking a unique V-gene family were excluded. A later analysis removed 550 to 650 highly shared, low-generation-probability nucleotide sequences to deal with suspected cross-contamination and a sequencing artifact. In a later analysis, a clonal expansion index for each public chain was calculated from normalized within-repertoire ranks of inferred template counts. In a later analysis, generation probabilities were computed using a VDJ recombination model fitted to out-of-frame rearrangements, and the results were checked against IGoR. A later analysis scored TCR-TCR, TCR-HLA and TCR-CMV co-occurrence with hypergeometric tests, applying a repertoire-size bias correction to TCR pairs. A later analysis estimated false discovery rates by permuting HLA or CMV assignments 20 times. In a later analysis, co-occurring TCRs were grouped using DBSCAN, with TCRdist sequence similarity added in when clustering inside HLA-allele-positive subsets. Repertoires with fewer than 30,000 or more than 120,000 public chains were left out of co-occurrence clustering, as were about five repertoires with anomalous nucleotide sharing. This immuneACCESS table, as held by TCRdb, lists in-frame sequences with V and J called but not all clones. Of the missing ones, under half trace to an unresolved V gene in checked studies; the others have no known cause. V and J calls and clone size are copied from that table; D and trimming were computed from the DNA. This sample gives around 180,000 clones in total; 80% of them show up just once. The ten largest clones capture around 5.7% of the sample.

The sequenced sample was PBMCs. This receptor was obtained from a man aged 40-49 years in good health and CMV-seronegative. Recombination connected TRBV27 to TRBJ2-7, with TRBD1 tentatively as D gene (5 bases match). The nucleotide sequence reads TGTGCCAGCACCCCTGGGGCCAGCTCCTACGAGCAGTACTTC. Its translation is CASTPGASSYEQYF.